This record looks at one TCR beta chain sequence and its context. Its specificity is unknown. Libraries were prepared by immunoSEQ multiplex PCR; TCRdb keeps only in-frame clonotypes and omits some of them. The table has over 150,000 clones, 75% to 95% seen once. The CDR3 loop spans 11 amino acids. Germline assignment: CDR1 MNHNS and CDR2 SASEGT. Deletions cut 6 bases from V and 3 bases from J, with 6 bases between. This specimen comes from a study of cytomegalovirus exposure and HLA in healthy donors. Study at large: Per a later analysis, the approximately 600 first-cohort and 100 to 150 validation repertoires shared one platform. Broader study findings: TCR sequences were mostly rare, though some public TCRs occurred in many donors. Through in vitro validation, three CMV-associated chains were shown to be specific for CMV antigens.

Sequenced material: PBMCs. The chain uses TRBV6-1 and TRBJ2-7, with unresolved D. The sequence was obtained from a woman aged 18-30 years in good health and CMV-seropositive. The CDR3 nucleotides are TGTGCCAGCAGGAACAACTACGAGCAGTACTTC. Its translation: CASRNNYEQYF.